This paragraph covers one TCR beta chain sequence. Antigen unknown. This sample's time point: week 5, during vaccination. With topical imiquimod, each dose of the vaccine consisted of 300 ug of mutant IDH1 20-mer peptide. Every donor had a new WHO grade 3 or 4 astrocytoma that was IDH1-mutant, with loss of nuclear ATRX. The data were produced by immunoSEQ multiplex PCR, yet TCRdb's version contains in-frame clones alone and is incomplete. The table shows 39,000 or so clones, with more than 75% occurring only once. This record belongs to a study of a mutant IDH1 vaccine in newly diagnosed glioma. Across the whole study: The sex distribution of treated patients was around 60% male and 37.5% female, with a mean age of roughly 40 years. Study observations and caveats: Among top peripheral T cell clonotypes, changes seemed unrelated to pseudoprogression.

The germline V and J ends were trimmed by 4 bases and 4 bases, with 7 bases remaining between them. Germline CDR1 is ENHRY and CDR2 is SYGVKD. The CDR3 contains 13 residues. V gene TRBV10-3 combines with J gene TRBJ1-4; D uncertain. This TCR came from a man between 40 and 49 years old with glioma. Sequenced here: PBMCs, sampled from a glioma patient whose treatment included an IDH1 peptide vaccine. The CDR3 DNA sequence: TGTGCCATCAGTGCTTCAGATAATGAAAAACTGTTTTTT. The encoded protein is CAISASDNEKLFF.